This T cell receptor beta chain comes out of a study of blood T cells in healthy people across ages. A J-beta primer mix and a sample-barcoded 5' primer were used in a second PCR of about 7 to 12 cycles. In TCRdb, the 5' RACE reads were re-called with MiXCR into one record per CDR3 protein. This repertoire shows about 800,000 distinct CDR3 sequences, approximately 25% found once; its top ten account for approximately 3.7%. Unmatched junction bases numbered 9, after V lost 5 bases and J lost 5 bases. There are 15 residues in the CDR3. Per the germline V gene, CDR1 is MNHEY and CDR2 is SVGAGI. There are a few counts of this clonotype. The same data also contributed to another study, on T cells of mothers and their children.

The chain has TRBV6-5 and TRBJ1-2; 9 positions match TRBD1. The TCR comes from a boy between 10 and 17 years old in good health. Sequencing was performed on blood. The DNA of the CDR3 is TGTGCCAGCAGTCCGGGACAGGGAATGGGTTATGGCTACACCTTC. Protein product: CASSPGQGMGYGYTF.